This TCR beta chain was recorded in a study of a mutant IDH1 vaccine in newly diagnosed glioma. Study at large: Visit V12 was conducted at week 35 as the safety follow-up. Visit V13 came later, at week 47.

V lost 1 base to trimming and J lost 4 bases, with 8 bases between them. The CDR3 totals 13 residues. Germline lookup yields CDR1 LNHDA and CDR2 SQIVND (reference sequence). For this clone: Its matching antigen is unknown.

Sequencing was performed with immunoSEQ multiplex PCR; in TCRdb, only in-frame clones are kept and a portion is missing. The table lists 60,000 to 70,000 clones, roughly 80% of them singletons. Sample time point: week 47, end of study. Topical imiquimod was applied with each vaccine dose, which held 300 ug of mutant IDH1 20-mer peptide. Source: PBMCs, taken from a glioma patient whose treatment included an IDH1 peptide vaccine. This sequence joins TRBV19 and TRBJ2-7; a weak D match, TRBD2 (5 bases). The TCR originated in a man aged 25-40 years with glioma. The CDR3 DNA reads TGTGCCAGTAGTATAGGTGGGGAGTACGAGCAGTACTTC. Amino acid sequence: CASSIGGEYEQYF.